The T cell receptor (beta chain) under discussion was sequenced for a study of CD8+ T cells in alopecia areata (dated by TCRdb to the late 2010s). Concerning the study at large: Treated patients were enrolled in an open-label pilot trial of oral tofacitinib, 5 to 10 mg twice daily, for moderate-to-severe alopecia areata. Tofacitinib was administered for 6 to 18 months, and 6 months of follow-up off drug were then conducted to assess delayed response and recurrence. RNA was obtained with the PAXgene miRNA kit for fixed scalp, the miRNeasy kit for PBMCs, and the RNeasy kit for mouse skin. To study T cell clonal expansion in alopecia areata, the researchers applied high-throughput TCRbeta sequencing to both the C3H/HeJ mouse model and human patients. Scalp clonality was compared among normal scalp (n=4), patchy alopecia areata scalp (n=8), and alopecia totalis/universalis scalp (n=8). Biopsies were taken from tofacitinib-treated patients at baseline and at 4 and 24 weeks of treatment, and a later scalp biopsy was taken in several of the tofacitinib-treated patients. Scalp tissue and sorted CD4+ and CD8+ peripheral blood T cells from patchy and totalis/universalis alopecia areata patients and from healthy controls were covered by human TCRbeta sequencing. immunoSEQ multiplex PCR using 35 Vbeta forward primers and 13 Jbeta reverse primers was used to amplify TCRbeta CDR3 regions. Paper-wide results and their limitations: Compared with mice, TCR sequences shared between patients were less clear, possibly partly because of HLA diversity across the patient population. Unlike mouse skin, which is dominated by gammadelta T cells, normal human skin has resident alphabeta T cells that are also sequenced, and this complicates analysis of the scalp TCR repertoire. Compared with normal scalp, lesional scalp, particularly in alopecia totalis/universalis, had higher clonality and more expanded CD8+ clones, which suggests antigenic drive.

The library came from the immunoSEQ multiplex PCR assay. To provide template for TCR sequencing, every sample had RNA extracted and reverse transcribed into cDNA. SuperScript III was used to make first-strand cDNA, primed with a 2:1 mix of oligo-dT and random hexamers. A synthetic immune receptor repertoire was used to assess amplification bias, and residual bias was removed computationally. Turning to the authors' computational methods: Raw reads were preprocessed to remove errors, and CDR3 was defined by IMGT conventions from the conserved cysteine to phenylalanine. To get clonality, Shannon entropy was normalized by log2 of the number of productive unique TCRs and the result was subtracted from 1. Whether scalp clones were CD4 or CD8 was inferred by matching scalp TCRbeta sequences against CD4 and CD8 repertoires sorted from blood. The clones in this table, taken by TCRdb from immuneACCESS, are in-frame only. Not every clone is retained; where verified, under half of the shortfall comes from an unresolved V gene, and the cause of the rest is unknown. V and J calls and clone size are given by that table; D and trimming were obtained from the DNA. This sample comprises some 120,000 clones, roughly three fifths of them detected only once. The ten largest clonotypes hold about 4.9% of the sample.

The time point label, read with the paper, signifies: baseline before oral tofacitinib. From alopecia areata patients, peripheral blood was collected along with lesional scalp punch biopsies. PBMCs were isolated by density centrifugation and stained for CD3, CD4 and CD8, and CD4+ and CD8+ T cells were sorted on a FACSAria. The cysteine opens and the phenylalanine closes a CDR3 of 14 amino acids. Of the read, only the CDR3 DNA is kept; its 42 bases are in frame from base 1. Trimming at the junction amounts to 2 bases on V and 3 bases on J, and the germline ends lie 11 bases apart. CDR1 and CDR2 were assigned from the germline V gene as SNHLY and FYNNEI. Notes on this clone: Its recognized antigen is unknown. It has no much larger one-base neighbor in the sample; base qualities were not kept.

The V and J genes are TRBV2 and TRBJ2-7; the D gene is possibly TRBD1 or TRBD2, with 5 bases matching each. The clonotype comes from a human donor with alopecia areata. The sequences come from CD4+ T cells sorted from blood, collected at week 0. The DNA reads as follows: TGTGCCAGCAGTGAACGGGGACCCCACTACGAGCAGTACTTC. It is translated as CASSERGPHYEQYF. Reference TRBV2 and TRBJ2-7 proteins supply the regions before and after the CDR3; the full variable domain is: EPEVTQTPSHQVTQMGQEVILRCVPISNHLYFYWYRQILGQKVEFLVSFYNNEISEKSEIFDDQFSVERPDGSNFTLKIRSTKLEDSAMYFCASSERGPHYEQYFGPGTRLTVT.